The entry below describes one TCR beta chain. This sample's TCRbeta library carried unique molecular identifier barcodes. One entry per CDR3 protein, called by TCRdb with MiXCR from the PCR reads. This table holds a few hundred thousand distinct CDR3 sequences, roughly 6.6% found once. Germline V lookup: CDR1 MDHEN, CDR2 SYDVKM. Trimming removed 5 bases at V and 6 bases at J, with 13 bases between. CDR3 length: 13 amino acids. These data belong to a study of T-cell reconstitution after alpha-beta-depleted transplantation in children. Sequences were derived from PBMCs, sampled before TCRalphabeta/CD19-depleted stem cell transplant. The rearrangement uses TRBV28 and TRBJ1-2; maybe TRBD1 (5 bases). This sequence originates from a boy aged 2 to 10 with acute lymphoblastic leukemia, due to receive a stem cell transplant. CDR3: CASSPSTTDGYTF. Here the CDR3 DNA reads TGTGCCAGCAGTCCGTCAACGACAGATGGCTACACCTTC.